The 13 T cell receptor beta chains below come from one sample, sequenced in a study of cytomegalovirus exposure and HLA in healthy donors. The study ran its PCR with 60 Vbeta and 13 Jbeta primers. Using immunoSEQ multiplex PCR, the repertoire was profiled, and TCRdb retains in-frame clones only, with some absent. Here the sample table reports about 37,000 clones. Material: PBMCs. These receptors came from a human donor in good health.

The V call is TRBV28, the J call TRBJ1-2; TRBD1 is a possible D gene (5 bases). Germline V lookup: CDR1 MDHEN, CDR2 SYDVKM. This CDR3 region has 14 residues. Trimming pared 2 bases from V and 2 bases from J, leaving 9 bases between. This CDR3 is CASSLEEGNYGYTF. DNA of the CDR3: TGTGCCAGCAGTTTAGAGGAGGGGAACTATGGCTACACCTTC.

The chain links TRBV7-9 to TRBJ1-2; D is undetermined. Trimming took off 3 bases at V and 0 bases at J, with 14 bases between the two ends. Germline CDR1 reads SEHNR; CDR2 reads FQNEAQ (reference sequence). This CDR3 region has 16 residues. CDR3 DNA: TGTGCCAGCAGCTTCGTATTAGATAGTTCTAACTATGGCTACACCTTC. Its translation: CASSFVLDSSNYGYTF.

This chain uses TRBV5-4 with TRBJ2-1; 7 nucleotides agree with TRBD2. The CDR3 is made up of 11 amino acids. Germline CDR1 and CDR2: SGHNT and YYREEE (reference sequence). Trimming cost V 4 bases and J 11 bases; bases outside gene matches: 3. The CDR3 region is CASSPGTKQFF. In DNA, the CDR3 is TGTGCCAGCAGCCCCGGGACTAAGCAGTTCTTC.

The J gene is TRBJ1-1, the V gene TRBV27; possibly TRBD1 for D (6 bases). This CDR3 has 14 amino acids. The germline V and J ends were trimmed by 4 bases and 5 bases, with 14 bases remaining between them. CDR1 and CDR2 from the germline V gene are MNHEY and SMNVEV (reference sequence). CDR3 in amino acids: CASSSGRGRTEAFF. In DNA form, the CDR3 reads TGTGCCAGCAGTTCCGGGAGGGGGAGGACTGAAGCTTTCTTT.

The V call is TRBV28, the J call TRBJ1-1, with D possibly being TRBD1 (6 bases). The CDR3 loop spans 14 amino acids. V was trimmed by 2 bases and J by 1 base, leaving 8 bases between them. Looked up from germline, CDR1 is MDHEN and CDR2 is SYDVKM. Written as DNA, the CDR3 is TGTGCCAGCAGTTTAGTAGGGGGGAACACTGAAGCTTTCTTT. As protein: CASSLVGGNTEAFF. Full variable domain (missing parts from reference TRBV28 and TRBJ1-1): DVKVTQSSRYLVKRTGEKVFLECVQDMDHENMFWYRQDPGLGLRLIYFSYDVKMKEKGDIPEGYSVSREKKERFSLILESASTNQTSMYLCASSLVGGNTEAFFGQGTRLTVV.

V is TRBV7-2 and J is TRBJ1-1, with D uncertain. V shed 0 bases and J shed 8 bases, with 13 bases lying between them. The CDR3 has 14 amino acids. Germline CDR1 reads SGHTA; CDR2 reads FQGNSA. The CDR3 nucleotides are TGTGCCAGCAGCTTAGCCCAAACACCTCCCGAAGCTTTCTTT. It yields the protein CASSLAQTPPEAFF.

In terms of frequency, this clone is medium-sized. This rearrangement joins TRBV7-9 to TRBJ2-1; TRBD1 is a possible D gene (6 bases). Trimming left V 4 bases short and J 8 bases short, with 12 bases between. Germline assignment: CDR1 SEHNR and CDR2 FQNEAQ (reference sequence). This CDR3 is built from 13 residues. Here the CDR3 reads CASSYTGFDEQFF. Here the CDR3 DNA reads TGTGCCAGCAGCTATACAGGGTTCGATGAGCAGTTCTTC.

In nucleotides, the CDR3 is TGCAGCGTTGAAGATCTCGGCCGGAGCGGGCAGTACTTC. Amino acids: CSVEDLGRSGQYF. This chain uses TRBV29-1 with TRBJ2-7; TRBD2 is a possible D gene (5 bases). Germline values: CDR1 SQVTM, CDR2 ANQGSEA. The V end lost 0 bases, the J end lost 9 bases, and 15 bases lay between the germline ends. CDR3 size: 13 residues.

The chain uses TRBV25-1 and TRBJ1-3; perhaps TRBD1 as D (6 bases). The CDR3 totals 14 residues. Germline CDR1 MGHDK, CDR2 SYGVNS. Trimming stripped 2 bases from V and 4 bases from J, with 9 bases between. CDR3 DNA: TGTGCCAGCAGTGAAGCGGGGGCAGGAAACACCATATATTTT. It yields the protein CASSEAGAGNTIYF.

This sequence joins TRBV9 and TRBJ2-3; D is unresolved. The V gene's germline CDR1 is SGDLS and CDR2 YYNGEE. CDR3 size: 14 residues. Trimming cost V 0 bases and J 1 base, with 6 bases left between them. This CDR3 is CASSVVQGTDTQYF. As DNA, the CDR3 is TGTGCCAGCAGCGTAGTTCAGGGCACAGATACGCAGTATTTT. The whole variable domain, filled in from reference TRBV9 and TRBJ2-3, reads DSGVTQTPKHLITATGQRVTLRCSPRSGDLSVYWYQQSLDQGLQFLIQYYNGEERAKGNILERFSAQQFPDLHSELNLSSLELGDSALYFCASSVVQGTDTQYFGPGTRLTVL.

The genes are TRBV19 and TRBJ2-3, with TRBD1 matching over 7 bases. This CDR3 has 15 amino acids. The germline V gene has CDR1 LNHDA and CDR2 SQIVND (reference sequence). V shed 3 bases and J 1 base; nucleotides not matched to a gene: 4. CDR3 loop: CASSMTDRGTDTQYF. In DNA, the CDR3 is TGTGCCAGTAGTATGACCGACAGGGGCACAGATACGCAGTATTTT.

This chain joins TRBV7-9 and TRBJ2-1; 7 nucleotides agree with TRBD2. Germline trimming cut 2 bases from V and 9 bases from J; bases unmatched to any gene: 4. The CDR3 is made up of 13 amino acids. The germline V gene has CDR1 SEHNR and CDR2 FQNEAQ (reference sequence). The CDR3 sequence: CASSLIPSGEQFF. The CDR3 nucleotides are TGTGCCAGCAGCTTAATTCCTAGCGGTGAGCAGTTCTTC.

The chain carries TRBV18 and TRBJ1-5, with 9 positions matching TRBD1. Germline-derived CDR1 and CDR2 are KGHSH and LQKENI. V was clipped by 3 bases and J by 6 bases; unmatched bases: 6. The CDR3 covers 15 residues. The CDR3 here is CASSPGTGSSQPQHF. In DNA, the CDR3 is TGTGCCAGCTCACCGGGGACAGGGTCAAGTCAGCCCCAGCATTTT.